This T cell receptor (beta chain) was identified during a study of shared clonotypes between healthy human individuals. Clones were read by immunoSEQ multiplex PCR, and TCRdb kept only the in-frame ones, dropping some. The sample includes about 380,000 clones, approximately 96% of them seen just once. The CDR3 has 11 amino acids. The germline V and J ends were trimmed by 4 bases and 5 bases, with 5 bases remaining between them. Germline lookup yields CDR1 LNHDA and CDR2 SQIVND (reference sequence). The chain employs TRBV19 and TRBJ1-1; D gene uncertain. Input material: memory CD8+ T cells sorted from blood. Subset specified: CD45RO+ cells pooled with CCR7-negative TemRA cells. The TCR sequence derives from a man aged 25-45 years in good health. The CDR3: CASSTWTEAFF. DNA of the CDR3: TGTGCCAGTAGTACTTGGACTGAAGCTTTCTTT.